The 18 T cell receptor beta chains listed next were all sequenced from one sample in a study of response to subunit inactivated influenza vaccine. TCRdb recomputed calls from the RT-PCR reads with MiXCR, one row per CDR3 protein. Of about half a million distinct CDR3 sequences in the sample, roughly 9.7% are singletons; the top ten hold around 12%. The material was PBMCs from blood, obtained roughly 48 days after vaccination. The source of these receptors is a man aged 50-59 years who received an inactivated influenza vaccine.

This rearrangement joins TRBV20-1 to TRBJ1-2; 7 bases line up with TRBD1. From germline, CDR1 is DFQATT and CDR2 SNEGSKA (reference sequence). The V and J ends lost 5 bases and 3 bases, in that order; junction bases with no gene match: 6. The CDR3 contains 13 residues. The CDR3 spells CSAVQGIDYGYTF. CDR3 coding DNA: TGCAGTGCTGTACAGGGGATTGACTATGGCTACACCTTC.

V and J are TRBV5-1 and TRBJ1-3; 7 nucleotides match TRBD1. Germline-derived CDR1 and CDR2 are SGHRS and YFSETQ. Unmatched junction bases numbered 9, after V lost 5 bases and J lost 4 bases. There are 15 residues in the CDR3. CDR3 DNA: TGCGCCAGCAGTTTTACAGGGGTGGAAGGAAACACCATATATTTT. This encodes CASSFTGVEGNTIYF.

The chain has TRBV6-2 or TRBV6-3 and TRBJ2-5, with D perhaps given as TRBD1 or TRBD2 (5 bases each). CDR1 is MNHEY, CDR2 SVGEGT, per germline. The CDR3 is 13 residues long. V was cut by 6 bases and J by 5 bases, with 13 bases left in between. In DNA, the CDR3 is TGTGCCAGCAGACGGGACCAAACGGAGACCCAGTACTTC. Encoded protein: CASRRDQTETQYF.

In DNA form, the CDR3 reads TGTGCCAGCAGTACCATAACCGGGACAGGGAATCGGGAAGGTTCCCACGAGCAGTACTTC. This codes for CASSTITGTGNREGSHEQYF. V and J are TRBV12-3 or TRBV12-4 and TRBJ2-7; 9 nucleotides agree with TRBD1. V dropped 5 bases and J dropped 5; count of bases not matched to a gene: 25. This CDR3 region has 20 residues.

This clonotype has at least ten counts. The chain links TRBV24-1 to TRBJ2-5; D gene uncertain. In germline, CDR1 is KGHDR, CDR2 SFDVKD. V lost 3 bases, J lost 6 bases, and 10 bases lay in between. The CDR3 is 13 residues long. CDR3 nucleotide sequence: TGTGCCACCAGTGATGCAACCCTAAAGACCCAGTACTTC. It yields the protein CATSDATLKTQYF.

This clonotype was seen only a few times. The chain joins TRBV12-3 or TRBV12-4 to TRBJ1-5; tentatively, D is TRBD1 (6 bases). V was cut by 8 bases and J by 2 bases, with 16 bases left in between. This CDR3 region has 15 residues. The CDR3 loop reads CASSTQGGGNQPQHF. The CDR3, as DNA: TGTGCCAGCTCAACACAGGGAGGCGGCAATCAGCCCCAGCATTTT.

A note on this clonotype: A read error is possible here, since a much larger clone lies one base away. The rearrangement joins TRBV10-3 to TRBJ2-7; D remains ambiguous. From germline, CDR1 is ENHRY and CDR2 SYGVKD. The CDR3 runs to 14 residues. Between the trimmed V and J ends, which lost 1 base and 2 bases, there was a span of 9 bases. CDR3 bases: TGTGCCATCAGTGAGTTCCGGGCAGCCTACGAGCAGTACTTC. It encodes CAISEFRAAYEQYF.

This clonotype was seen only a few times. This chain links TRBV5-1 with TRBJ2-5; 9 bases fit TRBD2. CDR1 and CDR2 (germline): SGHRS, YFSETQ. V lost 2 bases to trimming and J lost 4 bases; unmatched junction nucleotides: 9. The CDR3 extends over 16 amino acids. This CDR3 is CASSFRSSGKSETQYF. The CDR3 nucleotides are TGCGCCAGCAGCTTCAGGTCTAGCGGGAAGTCAGAGACCCAGTACTTC. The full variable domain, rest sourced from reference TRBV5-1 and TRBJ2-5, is KAGVTQTPRYLIKTRGQQVTLSCSPISGHRSVSWYQQTPGQGLQFLFEYFSETQRNKGNFPGRFSGRQFSNSRSEMNVSTLELGDSALYLCASSFRSSGKSETQYFGPGTRLLVL.

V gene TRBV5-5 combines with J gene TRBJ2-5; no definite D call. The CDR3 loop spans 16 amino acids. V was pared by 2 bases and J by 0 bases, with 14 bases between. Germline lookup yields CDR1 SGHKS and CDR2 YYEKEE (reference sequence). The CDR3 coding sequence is TGTGCCAGCAGCTTTACGGGCTTGACGTACCAAGAGACCCAGTACTTC. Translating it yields CASSFTGLTYQETQYF.

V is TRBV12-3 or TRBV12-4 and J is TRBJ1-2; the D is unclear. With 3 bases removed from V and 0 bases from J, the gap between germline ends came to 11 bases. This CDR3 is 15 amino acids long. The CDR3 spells CASSFVGTTNYGYTF. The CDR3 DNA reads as TGTGCCAGCAGTTTTGTTGGCACAACTAACTATGGCTACACCTTC.

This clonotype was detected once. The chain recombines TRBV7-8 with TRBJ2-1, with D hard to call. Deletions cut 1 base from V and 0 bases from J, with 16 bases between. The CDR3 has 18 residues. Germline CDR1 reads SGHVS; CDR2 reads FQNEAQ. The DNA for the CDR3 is TGTGCCAGCAGCTTAGAATCCAGAACCTTCATCTCCTACAATGAGCAGTTCTTC. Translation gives CASSLESRTFISYNEQFF.

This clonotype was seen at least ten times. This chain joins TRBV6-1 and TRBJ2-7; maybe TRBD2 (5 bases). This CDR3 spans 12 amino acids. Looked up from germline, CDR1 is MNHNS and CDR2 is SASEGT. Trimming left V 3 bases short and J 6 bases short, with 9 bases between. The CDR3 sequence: CASSESRGEQYF. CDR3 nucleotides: TGTGCCAGCAGTGAGTCCCGGGGCGAGCAGTACTTC.

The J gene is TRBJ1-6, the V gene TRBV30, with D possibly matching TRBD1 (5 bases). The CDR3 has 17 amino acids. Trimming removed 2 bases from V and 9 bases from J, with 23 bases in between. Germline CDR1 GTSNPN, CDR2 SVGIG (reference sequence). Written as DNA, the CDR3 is TGTGCCTGGAGTTCCGTCCGGACTTTCAGGGAAGGTTCACCCCTCCACTTT. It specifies CAWSSVRTFREGSPLHF.

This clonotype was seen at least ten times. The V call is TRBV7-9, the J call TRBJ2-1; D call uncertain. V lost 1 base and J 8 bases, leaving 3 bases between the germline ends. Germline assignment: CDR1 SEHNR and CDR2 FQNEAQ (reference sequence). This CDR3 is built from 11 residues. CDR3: CASSLDYEQFF. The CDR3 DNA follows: TGTGCCAGCAGCTTAGATTATGAGCAGTTCTTC.

The CDR3 DNA reads TGCAGTGCGGGGACTAGCGGTCCCTACAATGAGCAGTTCTTC. Its protein product is CSAGTSGPYNEQFF. This chain links TRBV20-1 with TRBJ2-1, with 11 nucleotides matching TRBD2. Germline assignment: CDR1 DFQATT and CDR2 SNEGSKA (reference sequence). The V segment lost 6 bases and the J segment 2 bases; nucleotides outside the gene matches: 3. The CDR3 sequence is 14 residues long.

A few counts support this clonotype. CDR3 nucleotide sequence: TGCAGTGCTAGGGAGGGACAGTTGAACACTGAAGCTTTCTTT. Amino acids: CSAREGQLNTEAFF. The chain carries TRBV20-1 and TRBJ1-1, with 7 bases that match TRBD1. From germline, CDR1 is DFQATT and CDR2 SNEGSKA (reference sequence). The CDR3 loop spans 14 amino acids. With 3 bases clipped from V and 0 bases from J, the junction kept 4 bases outside the gene matches.

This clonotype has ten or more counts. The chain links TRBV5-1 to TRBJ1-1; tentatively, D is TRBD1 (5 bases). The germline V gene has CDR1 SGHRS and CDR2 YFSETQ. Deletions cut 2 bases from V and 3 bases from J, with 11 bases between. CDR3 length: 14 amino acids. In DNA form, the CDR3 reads TGCGCCAGCAGCTTTGGAGGGGCGGACACTGAAGCTTTCTTT. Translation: CASSFGGADTEAFF.

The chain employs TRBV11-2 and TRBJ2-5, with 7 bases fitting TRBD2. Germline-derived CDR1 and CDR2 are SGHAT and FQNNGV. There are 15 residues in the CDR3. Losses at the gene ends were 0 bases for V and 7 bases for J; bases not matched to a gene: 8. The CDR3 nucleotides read TGTGCCAGCAGCTTAGACGGGGGAGGGAAGGGGACCCAGTACTTC. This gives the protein CASSLDGGGKGTQYF.